This T cell receptor beta chain came from a study of blood T cell repertoires in COVID-19. Study background: Sources were T cells, B-cell-depleted T cells, or PBMCs; the material itself was cDNA or gDNA.

Sequencing was performed with immunoSEQ multiplex PCR; in TCRdb, only in-frame clones are kept and a portion is missing. The profile shows around 340,000 clones, 65% to 90% of them singletons. Those enrolled in Seattle joined during active infection and were followed longitudinally afterward. Sequencing input: peripheral blood. This clonotype was sampled from a woman in her sixties or seventies with COVID-19, enrolled during active disease.

The CDR3 DNA is TGTGCCAGCAGTCTCGTCCCGGGACAGGGTTCCTACGAGCAGTACTTC. This codes for CASSLVPGQGSYEQYF. The chain recombines TRBV27 with TRBJ2-7; 9 bases map to TRBD1. Germline loops: CDR1 MNHEY, CDR2 SMNVEV (reference sequence). The junction had 9 bases not matched to a gene; V was cut back by 5 bases and J by 1 base. This CDR3 is built from 16 residues.